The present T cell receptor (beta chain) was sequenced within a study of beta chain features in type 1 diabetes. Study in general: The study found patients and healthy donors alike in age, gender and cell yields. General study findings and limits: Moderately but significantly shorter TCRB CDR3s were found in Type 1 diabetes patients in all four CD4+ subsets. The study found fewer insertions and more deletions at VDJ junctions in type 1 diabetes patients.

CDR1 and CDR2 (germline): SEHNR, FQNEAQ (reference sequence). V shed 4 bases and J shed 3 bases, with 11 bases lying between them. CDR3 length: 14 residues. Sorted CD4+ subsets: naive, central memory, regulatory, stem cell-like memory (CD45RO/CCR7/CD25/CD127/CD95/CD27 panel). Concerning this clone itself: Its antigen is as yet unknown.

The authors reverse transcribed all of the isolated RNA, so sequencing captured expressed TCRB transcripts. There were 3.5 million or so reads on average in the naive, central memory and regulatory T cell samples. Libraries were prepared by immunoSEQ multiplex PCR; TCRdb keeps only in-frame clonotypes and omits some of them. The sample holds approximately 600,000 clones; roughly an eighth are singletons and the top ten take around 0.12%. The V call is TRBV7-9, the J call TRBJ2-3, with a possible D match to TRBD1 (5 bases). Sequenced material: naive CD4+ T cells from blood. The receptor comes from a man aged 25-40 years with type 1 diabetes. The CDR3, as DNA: TGTGCCAGCAGCTATCAGGGTCTGACAGATACGCAGTATTTT. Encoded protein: CASSYQGLTDTQYF.